The entry that follows covers one T cell receptor (beta chain) sequence. The V end lost 4 bases, the J end lost 0 bases, and 15 bases lay between the germline ends. CDR1 SGHRS and CDR2 YFSETQ come from the germline V gene. CDR3 length: 16 amino acids. As processed by the authors: Estimation of nucleated cell counts relied on the amplification of reference gene primers. Profiling relied on immunoSEQ multiplex PCR, and the TCRdb table lists in-frame clones only, not all of them. That table is the source of V, J and clone size, and D and trimming were worked out from the DNA. The sample holds 95,000 to 110,000 clones, around four fifths seen once. These data belong to a study of blood T cell repertoires in COVID-19. Study information: The study drew acute and convalescent COVID-19 samples from the United States, Italy and Spain. The cDNA or gDNA used as material had been derived from T cells, B-cell-depleted T cells, or PBMCs.

The genes are TRBV5-1 and TRBJ2-3, with D possibly being TRBD1 (6 bases). The clonotype originates from a man aged 60 to 69 with acute or convalescent COVID-19. Sequenced input: peripheral blood. The DNA of the CDR3 is TGCGCCAGCAGCGGCGCCAGGGGAACGAGCACAGATACGCAGTATTTT. Translated, it gives CASSGARGTSTDTQYF.